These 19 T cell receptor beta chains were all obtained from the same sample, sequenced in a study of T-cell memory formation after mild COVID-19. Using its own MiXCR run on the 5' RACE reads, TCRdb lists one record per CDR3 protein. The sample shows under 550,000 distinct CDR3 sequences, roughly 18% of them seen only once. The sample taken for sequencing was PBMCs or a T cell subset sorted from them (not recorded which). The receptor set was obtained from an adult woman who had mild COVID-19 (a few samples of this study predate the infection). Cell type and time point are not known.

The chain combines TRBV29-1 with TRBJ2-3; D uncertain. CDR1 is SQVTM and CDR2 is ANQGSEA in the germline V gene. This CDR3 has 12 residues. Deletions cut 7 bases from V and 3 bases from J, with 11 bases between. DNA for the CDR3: TGCAGCGCCGTAAGTAGTACAGATACGCAGTATTTT. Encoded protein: CSAVSSTDTQYF.

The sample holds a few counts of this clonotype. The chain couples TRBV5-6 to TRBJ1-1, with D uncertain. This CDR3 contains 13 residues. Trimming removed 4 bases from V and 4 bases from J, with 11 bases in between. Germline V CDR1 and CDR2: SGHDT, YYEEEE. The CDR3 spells CASSRGGITEAFF. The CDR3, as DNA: TGTGCCAGCAGCCGAGGAGGGATCACTGAAGCTTTCTTT.

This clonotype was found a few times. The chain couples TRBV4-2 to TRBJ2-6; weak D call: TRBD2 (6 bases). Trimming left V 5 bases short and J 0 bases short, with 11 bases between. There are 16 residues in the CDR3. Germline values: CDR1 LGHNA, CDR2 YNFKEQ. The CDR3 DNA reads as TGTGCCAGCAGCTTTGGAGGGAACTCTGGGGCCAACGTCCTGACTTTC. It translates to CASSFGGNSGANVLTF.

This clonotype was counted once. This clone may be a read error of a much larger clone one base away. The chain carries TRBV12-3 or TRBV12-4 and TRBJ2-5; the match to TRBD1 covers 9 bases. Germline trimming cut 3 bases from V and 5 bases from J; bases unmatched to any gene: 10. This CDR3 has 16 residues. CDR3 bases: TGTGCCAGCAGTTTCGCCCTGTACAGGGGGCGGGAGACCCAGTACTTC. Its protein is CASSFALYRGRETQYF.

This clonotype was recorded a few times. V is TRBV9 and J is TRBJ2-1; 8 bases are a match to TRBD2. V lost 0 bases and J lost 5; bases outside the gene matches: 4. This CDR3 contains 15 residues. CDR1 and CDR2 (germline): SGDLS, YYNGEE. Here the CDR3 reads CASSVGGGPDNEQFF. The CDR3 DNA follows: TGTGCCAGCAGCGTAGGCGGGGGGCCCGACAATGAGCAGTTCTTC.

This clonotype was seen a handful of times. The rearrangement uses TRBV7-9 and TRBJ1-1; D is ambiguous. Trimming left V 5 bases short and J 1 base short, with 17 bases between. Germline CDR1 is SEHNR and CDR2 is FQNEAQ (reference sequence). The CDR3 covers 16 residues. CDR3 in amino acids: CASSHISFSANTEAFF. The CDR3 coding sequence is TGTGCCAGCAGCCATATCTCATTTTCGGCGAACACTGAAGCTTTCTTT.

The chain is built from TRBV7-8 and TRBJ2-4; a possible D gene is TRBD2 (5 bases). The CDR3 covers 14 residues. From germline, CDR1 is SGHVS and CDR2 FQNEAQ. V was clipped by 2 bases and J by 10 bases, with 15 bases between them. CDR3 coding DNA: TGTGCCAGCAGCTTAAGGGAGACTAACCGAATTCAGTACTTC. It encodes CASSLRETNRIQYF.

CDR3 sequence reads: CASSSTSRVYEQYF. In DNA form, the CDR3 reads TGTGCCAGCAGCTCAACCTCCAGGGTTTACGAGCAGTACTTC. The chain has TRBV7-2 and TRBJ2-7; tentatively, D is TRBD1 (5 bases). The ends were cut back, 4 bases at V and 4 bases at J, with 14 bases in the middle. This CDR3 comprises 14 residues. The germline gives CDR1 SGHTA, CDR2 FQGNSA.

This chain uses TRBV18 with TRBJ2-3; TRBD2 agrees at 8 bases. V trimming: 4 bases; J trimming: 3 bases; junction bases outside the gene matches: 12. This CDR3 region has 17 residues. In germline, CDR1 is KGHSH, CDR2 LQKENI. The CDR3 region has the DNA TGTGCCAGCTCACAGCGTTCAGGTAGCGGGACAACAGATACGCAGTATTTT. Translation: CASSQRSGSGTTDTQYF.

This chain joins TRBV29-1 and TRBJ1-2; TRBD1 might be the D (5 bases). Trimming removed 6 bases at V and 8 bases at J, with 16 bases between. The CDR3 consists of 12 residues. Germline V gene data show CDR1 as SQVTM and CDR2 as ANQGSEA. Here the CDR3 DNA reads TGCAGCGTGTGGGCGCAGGGTAGCGGCTACACCTTC. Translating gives CSVWAQGSGYTF.

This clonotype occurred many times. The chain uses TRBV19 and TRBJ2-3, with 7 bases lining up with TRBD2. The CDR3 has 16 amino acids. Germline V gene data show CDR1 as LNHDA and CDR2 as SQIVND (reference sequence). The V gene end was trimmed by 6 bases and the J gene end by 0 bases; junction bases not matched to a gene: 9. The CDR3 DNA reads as TGTGCCAGTAGCCGCCGTGGGGGGGTTAGCACAGATACGCAGTATTTT. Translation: CASSRRGGVSTDTQYF.

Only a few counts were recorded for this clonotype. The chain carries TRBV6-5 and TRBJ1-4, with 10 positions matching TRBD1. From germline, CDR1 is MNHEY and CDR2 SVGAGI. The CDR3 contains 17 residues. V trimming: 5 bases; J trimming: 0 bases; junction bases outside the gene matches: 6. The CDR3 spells CASSADRGPATNEKLFF. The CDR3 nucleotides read TGTGCCAGCAGTGCAGACAGGGGGCCTGCAACTAATGAAAAACTGTTTTTT.

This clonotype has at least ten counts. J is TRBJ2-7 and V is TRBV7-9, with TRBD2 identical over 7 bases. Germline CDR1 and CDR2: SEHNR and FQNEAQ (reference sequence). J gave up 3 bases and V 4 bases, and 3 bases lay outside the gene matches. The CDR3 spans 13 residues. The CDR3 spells CASSSPSGYEQYF. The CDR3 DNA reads TGTGCCAGCAGCTCGCCTAGCGGCTACGAGCAGTACTTC.

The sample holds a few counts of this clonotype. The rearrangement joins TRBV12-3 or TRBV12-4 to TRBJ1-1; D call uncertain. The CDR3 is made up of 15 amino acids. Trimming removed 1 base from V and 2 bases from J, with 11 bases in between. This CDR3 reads CASSLGAALNTEAFF. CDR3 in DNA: TGTGCCAGCAGTTTAGGCGCAGCCCTCAACACTGAAGCTTTCTTT.

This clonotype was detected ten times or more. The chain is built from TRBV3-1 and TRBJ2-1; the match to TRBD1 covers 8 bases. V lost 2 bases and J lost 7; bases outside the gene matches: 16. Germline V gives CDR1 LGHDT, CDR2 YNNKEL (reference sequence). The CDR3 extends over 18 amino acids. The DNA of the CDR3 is TGTGCCAGCAGCCAACCTGGAGCCCGCGACAGGGGCAGGAATGAGCAGTTCTTC. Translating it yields CASSQPGARDRGRNEQFF.

CDR3 in amino acids: CASSFEGSGANVLTF. CDR3 coding DNA: TGTGCCAGCAGTTTCGAGGGCTCCGGGGCCAACGTCCTGACTTTC. The chain recombines TRBV6-5 with TRBJ2-6; maybe TRBD2 (5 bases). Germline V lookup: CDR1 MNHEY, CDR2 SVGAGI. V was cut by 4 bases and J by 4 bases, with 11 bases left in between. The CDR3 has 15 amino acids.

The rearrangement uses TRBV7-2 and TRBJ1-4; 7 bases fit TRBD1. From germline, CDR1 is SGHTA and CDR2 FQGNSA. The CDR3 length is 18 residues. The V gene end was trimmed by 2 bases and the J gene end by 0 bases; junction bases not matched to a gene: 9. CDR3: CASSLRLRTGATNEKLFF. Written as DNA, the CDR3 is TGTGCCAGCAGCTTACGCCTCCGGACAGGTGCAACTAATGAAAAACTGTTTTTT.

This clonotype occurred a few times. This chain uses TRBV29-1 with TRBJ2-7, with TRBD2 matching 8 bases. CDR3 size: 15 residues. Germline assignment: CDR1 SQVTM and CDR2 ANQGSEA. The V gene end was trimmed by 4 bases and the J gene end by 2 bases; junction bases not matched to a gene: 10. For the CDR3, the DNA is TGCAGCGTTGCCTATAGACTAGCGAGGACCTACGAGCAGTACTTC. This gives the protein CSVAYRLARTYEQYF.

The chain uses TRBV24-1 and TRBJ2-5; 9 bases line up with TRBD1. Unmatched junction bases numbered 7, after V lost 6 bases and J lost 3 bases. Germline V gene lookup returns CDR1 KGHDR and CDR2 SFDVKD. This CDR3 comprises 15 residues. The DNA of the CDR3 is TGTGCCACCAGTATTACCGGGACAGGGAAAGAGACCCAGTACTTC. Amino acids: CATSITGTGKETQYF.